This T cell receptor (beta chain) was sequenced during a study of cytomegalovirus exposure and HLA in healthy donors. The assay was immunoSEQ multiplex PCR, and TCRdb's table has in-frame clones only and misses some. The table has about 140,000 clones, approximately 86% seen once. Study-wide results and limits: In the 95 to 150 validation repertoires, a later analysis found that first-cohort TCR clusters tended to co-occur. Cytomegalovirus status, reportedly, was diagnosed with high specificity and sensitivity by the classifier.

A remark on this clone: The antigen is unknown.

The CDR3 runs to 16 residues. CDR1 and CDR2 (germline): MNHNS, SASEGT. V was trimmed by 0 bases and J by 0 bases, leaving 10 bases between them. The chain uses TRBV6-1 and TRBJ2-3; D gene ambiguous. Material for sequencing was PBMCs. The TCR was taken from a man between 18 and 35 years old in good health and CMV-seropositive. The CDR3 here is CASSEALQASTDTQYF. Here the CDR3 DNA reads TGTGCCAGCAGTGAAGCGCTTCAGGCCAGCACAGATACGCAGTATTTT.